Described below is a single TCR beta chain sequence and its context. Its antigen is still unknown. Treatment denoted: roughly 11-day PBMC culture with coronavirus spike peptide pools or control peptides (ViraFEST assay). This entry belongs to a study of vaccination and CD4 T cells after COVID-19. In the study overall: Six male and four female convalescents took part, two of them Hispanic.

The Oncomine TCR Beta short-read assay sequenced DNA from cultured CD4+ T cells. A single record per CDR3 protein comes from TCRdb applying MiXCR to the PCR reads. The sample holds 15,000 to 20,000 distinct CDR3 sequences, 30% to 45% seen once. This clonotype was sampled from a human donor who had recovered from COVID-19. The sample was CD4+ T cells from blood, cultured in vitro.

CDR3 amino acids: CASRPTGRAFTEAFF. As DNA, the CDR3 is TGTGCCAGCAGACCGACAGGGCGCGCTTTCACTGAAGCTTTCTTT. The gene calls are TRBV6-2 or TRBV6-3 and TRBJ1-1; TRBD1 matches at 7 bases. CDR1 and CDR2 (germline): MNHEY, SVGEGT. The CDR3 loop spans 15 amino acids. The trim removed 6 bases at V and 4 bases at J, leaving 11 bases unmatched.